What follows are 20 T cell receptor beta chains derived from one specimen sequenced in a study of cytomegalovirus exposure and HLA in healthy donors (dated by TCRdb to 2015 to 2018). The method was the immunoSEQ multiplex PCR assay. For the multiplex PCR, a mixture combining 60 forward primers for TCR Vbeta segments and 13 reverse primers for TCR Jbeta segments was used. What TCRdb holds here is the immuneACCESS table cut down to in-frame rearrangements. Part of the clones is not present; checked against another copy, under half of the missing clones reflect an unresolved V gene, and the others are unexplained. For this sample the table gives 90,000 to 130,000 clones, of which roughly 73% were detected only once. The biggest ten clones account for roughly 0.92% of the sample. Sequences were obtained from PBMCs. The origin of the receptors is a woman aged 25-40 years in good health and CMV-seronegative.

Only a few counts were recorded for this clone. The chain employs TRBV19 and TRBJ1-2, with unresolved D. Trimming shortened V by 3 bases and J by 4 bases, and 9 bases separated the two germline ends. This CDR3 is built from 13 residues. Germline V gives CDR1 LNHDA, CDR2 SQIVND (reference sequence). The CDR3 region is CASSIGDLYGYTF. Written as DNA, the CDR3 is TGTGCCAGTAGTATCGGGGATCTCTATGGCTACACCTTC. Filled out from reference TRBV19 and TRBJ1-2, the complete variable domain reads DGGITQSPKYLFRKEGQNVTLSCEQNLNHDAMYWYRQDPGQGLRLIYYSQIVNDFQKGDIAEGYSVSREKKESFPLTVTSAQKNPTAFYLCASSIGDLYGYTFGSGTRLTVV.

The J gene is TRBJ1-2, the V gene TRBV7-9, with D possibly matching TRBD1 (5 bases). V lost 1 base and J 8 bases, leaving 11 bases between the germline ends. Germline loops: CDR1 SEHNR, CDR2 FQNEAQ (reference sequence). The CDR3 consists of 13 residues. CDR3 bases: TGTGCCAGCAGCTTAGGAACAGGTCCGGGCTACACCTTC. Its protein product is CASSLGTGPGYTF.

This clone was seen only once. V and J are TRBV6-5 and TRBJ1-1; 10 nucleotides match TRBD1. The V and J ends lost 6 bases and 4 bases, in that order; junction bases with no gene match: 5. The CDR3 has 14 residues. Germline values: CDR1 MNHEY, CDR2 SVGAGI. CDR3 nucleotide sequence: TGTGCCAGCAGCCTGGACAGGGGGGGCACTGAAGCTTTCTTT. Residues: CASSLDRGGTEAFF.

This clone was picked up one time. The rearrangement joins TRBV2 to TRBJ1-5, with D uncertain. Trimming shortened V by 2 bases and J by 6 bases, and 8 bases separated the two germline ends. The CDR3 contains 13 residues. The V gene's germline CDR1 is SNHLY and CDR2 FYNNEI. The CDR3 is CASSERETQPQHF. The CDR3 DNA follows: TGTGCCAGCAGTGAAAGGGAGACTCAGCCCCAGCATTTT.

This chain links TRBV5-1 with TRBJ1-4, with TRBD1 identical over 7 bases. The J segment lost 6 bases and the V segment lost 1 base, leaving 6 bases of the junction unmatched. Germline-derived CDR1 and CDR2 are SGHRS and YFSETQ. This CDR3 contains 15 residues. CDR3 coding DNA: TGCGCCAGCAGCTTGATGGTTACAGGGGATGAAAAACTGTTTTTT. It specifies CASSLMVTGDEKLFF. Drawing the rest from reference TRBV5-1 and TRBJ1-4, the complete variable domain is KAGVTQTPRYLIKTRGQQVTLSCSPISGHRSVSWYQQTPGQGLQFLFEYFSETQRNKGNFPGRFSGRQFSNSRSEMNVSTLELGDSALYLCASSLMVTGDEKLFFGSGTQLSVL.

J is TRBJ2-1 and V is TRBV7-9; D is possibly TRBD1 (5 bases). The CDR3 runs 16 residues. The V end was cut by 5 bases, the J end by 6 bases, with 20 bases between. Germline values: CDR1 SEHNR, CDR2 FQNEAQ (reference sequence). The CDR3 protein is CASSRLAAQGRNEQFF. The CDR3 nucleotides are TGTGCCAGCAGCCGTTTAGCCGCGCAGGGTCGCAATGAGCAGTTCTTC.

This clone was counted a few times. This chain links TRBV7-9 with TRBJ2-1, with TRBD2 as a possible D gene (6 bases). Germline V gives CDR1 SEHNR, CDR2 FQNEAQ (reference sequence). Trimming cost V 3 bases and J 4 bases, with 13 bases left between them. This CDR3 is built from 15 residues. The CDR3 sequence: CASSFRRAIYNEQFF. DNA for the CDR3: TGTGCCAGCAGCTTCAGGAGGGCGATTTACAATGAGCAGTTCTTC.

This clone was detected once. The V call is TRBV18, the J call TRBJ1-5, with a weak D call TRBD1 (5 bases). Trimming took 2 bases from V and 6 from J, leaving 26 bases between them. Germline V lookup: CDR1 KGHSH, CDR2 LQKENI. The CDR3 spans 19 residues. The CDR3 sequence: CASSPFGGGLGTEGQPQHF. The CDR3 bases are TGTGCCAGCTCACCATTCGGGGGAGGGCTAGGAACCGAGGGTCAGCCCCAGCATTTT.

The CDR3 DNA is TGTGCCAGCAGTTGGGACAGGGGGGGACAGCGGGCCCAGTACTTC. This sequence encodes CASSWDRGGQRAQYF. V gene TRBV6-5 combines with J gene TRBJ2-5; 11 positions match TRBD1. After removal of 4 bases from V and 9 bases from J, the junction contained 10 bases not matched to a gene. Looked up from germline, CDR1 is MNHEY and CDR2 is SVGAGI. This CDR3 spans 15 amino acids.

The chain carries TRBV5-1 and TRBJ2-1; TRBD2 is a possible D gene (5 bases). V was clipped by 1 base and J by 6 bases, with 14 bases between them. Germline V gene data show CDR1 as SGHRS and CDR2 as YFSETQ. This CDR3 is 15 amino acids long. CDR3 in amino acids: CASSLTPGSSNEQFF. CDR3 in DNA: TGCGCCAGCAGCTTGACCCCGGGGTCTAGCAATGAGCAGTTCTTC.

V and J are TRBV7-2 and TRBJ1-1; D unclear. V lost 2 bases, J lost 1 base, and 5 bases lay in between. The CDR3 spans 13 residues. CDR1 is SGHTA, CDR2 FQGNSA, per germline. The CDR3 sequence: CASSLSWNTEAFF. CDR3 nucleotide sequence: TGTGCCAGCAGCTTATCGTGGAACACTGAAGCTTTCTTT.

This clone was detected once. The V call is TRBV11-2, the J call TRBJ2-5, with 7 bases aligning to TRBD2. Germline V gene sequence: CDR1 SGHAT, CDR2 FQNNGV. V dropped 5 bases and J dropped 5; count of bases not matched to a gene: 11. CDR3 length: 15 residues. CDR3 coding DNA: TGTGCCAGCAGCCGGAATACGGGGGGTATGGAGACCCAGTACTTC. Translating it yields CASSRNTGGMETQYF.

The chain employs TRBV14 and TRBJ1-1; 9 bases map to TRBD1. The CDR3 has 15 amino acids. Germline loops: CDR1 SGHDN, CDR2 FVKESK. The V gene end was trimmed by 3 bases and the J gene end by 6 bases; junction bases not matched to a gene: 8. The chain's CDR3 is CASSHRVRQGAEAFF. CDR3 nucleotides: TGTGCCAGCAGCCATCGGGTGAGACAGGGGGCTGAAGCTTTCTTT.

The J gene is TRBJ2-3, the V gene TRBV4-2, with 9 bases matching TRBD1. Looked up from germline, CDR1 is LGHNA and CDR2 is YNFKEQ. The V segment lost 4 bases and the J segment 3 bases; nucleotides outside the gene matches: 8. The length of the CDR3 is 16 residues. CDR3 coding DNA: TGTGCCAGCAGCCTTTCCCCGGGACAGGGAACAGATACGCAGTATTTT. Translation gives CASSLSPGQGTDTQYF.

The chain has TRBV6-4 and TRBJ2-3, with a weak D call TRBD2 (7 bases). V was pared by 1 base and J by 2 bases, with 19 bases between. The V gene's germline CDR1 is MRHNA and CDR2 SNTAGT. The CDR3 covers 18 residues. The CDR3 sequence: CASSDCGGVGQPTDTQYF. The DNA for the CDR3 is TGTGCCAGCAGTGACTGCGGGGGAGTCGGACAGCCCACAGATACGCAGTATTTT.

The chain carries TRBV7-6 and TRBJ2-7; TRBD1 aligns across 8 bases. The V gene's germline CDR1 is SGHVS and CDR2 FNYEAQ. With 4 bases clipped from V and 9 bases from J, the junction kept 5 bases outside the gene matches. The CDR3 loop spans 12 amino acids. CDR3 sequence (DNA): TGTGCCAGCAGCTCCGACAGGGGCGGGCAGTACTTC. The encoded protein is CASSSDRGGQYF.

This clone was counted only a few times. As DNA, the CDR3 is TGCGCCAGCAGTGACGACAGGGAGCTGGGCACTGAAGCTTTCTTT. Translating it yields CASSDDRELGTEAFF. The J gene is TRBJ1-1, the V gene TRBV10-2; TRBD1 matches 7 bases. Germline V CDR1 and CDR2: WSHSY, SAAADI. CDR3 size: 15 residues. The V gene end was trimmed by 3 bases and the J gene end by 4 bases; junction bases not matched to a gene: 8.

J is TRBJ2-7 and V is TRBV11-2; D is perhaps TRBD2 (6 bases). Germline V gene sequence: CDR1 SGHAT, CDR2 FQNNGV. V lost 1 base to trimming and J lost 6 bases, with 16 bases between them. The CDR3 runs 15 residues. In DNA, the CDR3 is TGTGCCAGCAGCTTAGGGTCGGGGGTCCTCAGCGAGCAGTACTTC. This sequence encodes CASSLGSGVLSEQYF.

The rearrangement joins TRBV4-3 to TRBJ2-7, with D tentatively TRBD2 (5 bases). Germline loops: CDR1 LGHNA, CDR2 YSLEER. This CDR3 has 13 residues. The V gene lost 0 bases and the J gene lost 8 bases, with 11 bases spanning the gap. The CDR3 spells CASSQDLEGQQYF. As DNA, the CDR3 is TGCGCCAGCAGCCAAGATCTCGAGGGCCAGCAGTACTTC.

This chain uses TRBV6-5 with TRBJ1-1, with TRBD1 as a possible D gene (6 bases). Germline CDR1 reads MNHEY; CDR2 reads SVGAGI. The CDR3 has 14 residues. Trimming cost V 0 bases and J 4 bases, with 9 bases left between them. The CDR3 bases are TGTGCCAGCAGTTACTCGTCAGGGGCCACTGAAGCTTTCTTT. It yields the protein CASSYSSGATEAFF.